The source of this T cell receptor (beta chain) is a study of shared clonotypes between healthy human individuals. The repertoire was sequenced with immunoSEQ multiplex PCR; TCRdb's copy has only in-frame clones and lacks some. Among around 2,000,000 clones, 90% to 95% were seen once, and the ten largest hold 1.7%. On this clone: As yet, its antigen is unknown.

Study-wide results and caveats: Enrolling few donors narrowed the genetic and exposure-history diversity that was represented.

CD45RO-negative cells were positively selected for CCR7, leaving out terminally differentiated effector memory CD45RA+ cells. The CDR3 extends over 16 amino acids. Germline V CDR1 and CDR2: SGHTA, FQGTGA. V shed 0 bases and J shed 0 bases, with 9 bases lying between them. This chain connects TRBV7-3 to TRBJ2-1; no clear D gene. The sample taken for sequencing was naive CD8+ T cells from PBMCs. The receptor was isolated from a man aged 18 to 30 in good health. Some clones in this sample may be carry-over from other donors' samples. The chain's CDR3 is CASSLTAVRSYNEQFF. In DNA, the CDR3 is TGTGCCAGCAGCTTAACGGCGGTCCGCTCCTACAATGAGCAGTTCTTC.